This entry lists 17 T cell receptor beta chains sequenced from one sample in a study of T cells in Graves' hyperthyroidism and ophthalmopathy. TCR beta CDR3 sequences were amplified from RNA transcripts. Carried out on the TCR CDR3, a first-round RT-PCR used the HTBI primer set. TCRdb independently ran MiXCR on the multiplex PCR reads; one entry per CDR3 protein. The data contain around 540,000 distinct CDR3 sequences, approximately 16% of them singletons. The sequencing sample was made of blood. These receptors were taken from a woman in her twenties or thirties with Graves' ophthalmopathy.

This clonotype was seen repeatedly, ten times or more. A single base separates this from a much larger clone, so it may be a read error. The CDR3 here is CASSLGGDETQYF. The CDR3 nucleotides are TGTGCCAGCAGCTTAGGAGGGGACGAGACCCAGTACTTC. This rearrangement joins TRBV7-2 to TRBJ2-5; D may match TRBD1 or TRBD2 (5 bases each). V lost 1 base, J lost 5 bases, and 8 bases lay in between. Germline values: CDR1 SGHTA, CDR2 FQGNSA. This CDR3 has 13 residues.

The chain combines TRBV5-5 with TRBJ2-2; 10 bases align to TRBD1. Germline CDR1 SGHKS, CDR2 YYEKEE (reference sequence). CDR3 size: 16 residues. With V trimmed by 4 bases and J by 7 bases, 10 bases remained unmatched. The DNA for the CDR3 is TGTGCCAGCAGCCCCAGGCCGGGACAGGGGCTCGGGGAGCTGTTTTTT. Amino acids: CASSPRPGQGLGELFF.

This clonotype was recorded at least ten times. The chain is built from TRBV19 and TRBJ1-1, with D unresolved. V lost 3 bases, J lost 1 base, and 9 bases lay in between. The CDR3 loop spans 14 amino acids. Per germline, CDR1 LNHDA and CDR2 SQIVND (reference sequence). This CDR3 is CASSMGSANTEAFF. The CDR3 nucleotides read TGTGCCAGTAGTATGGGCAGCGCGAACACTGAAGCTTTCTTT.

A few counts support this clonotype. The chain uses TRBV28 and TRBJ2-1; tentative D call: TRBD2 (5 bases). V was shortened by 6 bases and J by 1 base, with 10 bases between the two germline ends. This CDR3 has 14 amino acids. Germline lookup yields CDR1 MDHEN and CDR2 SYDVKM. The CDR3 DNA follows: TGTGCCAGCAGACGGGGTAGTTCCTACAATGAGCAGTTCTTC. Translating gives CASRRGSSYNEQFF.

The chain is built from TRBV19 and TRBJ2-1; 8 nucleotides agree with TRBD1. This CDR3 contains 15 residues. After removal of 6 bases from V and 4 bases from J, the junction contained 8 bases not matched to a gene. CDR1 is LNHDA and CDR2 is SQIVND in the germline V gene (reference sequence). The CDR3 spells CASSRTGTGYNEQFF. In nucleotides, the CDR3 is TGTGCCAGTAGCCGAACCGGGACAGGTTACAATGAGCAGTTCTTC.

This clonotype has ten or more counts. This CDR3 reads CASSPSFSRSYEQYF. Written as DNA, the CDR3 is TGTGCCAGCAGCCCCTCATTTAGCAGGAGTTACGAGCAGTACTTC. The J gene is TRBJ2-7, the V gene TRBV12-3 or TRBV12-4; D remains unclear. The CDR3 contains 15 residues. The V gene lost 6 bases and the J gene lost 4 bases, with 19 bases spanning the gap.

There are many counts of this clonotype. The V and J genes are TRBV13 and TRBJ2-7, with D unresolved. The CDR3 loop spans 13 amino acids. Germline loops: CDR1 PRHDT, CDR2 FYEKMQ (reference sequence). V lost 2 bases to trimming and J lost 3 bases, with 8 bases between them. The CDR3 bases are TGTGCCAGCAGCTTAAAAGGGATCTACGAGCAGTACTTC. It translates to CASSLKGIYEQYF.

This clonotype was observed at least ten times. The V and J genes are TRBV4-3 and TRBJ2-7; TRBD1 is a possible D gene (5 bases). The germline gives CDR1 LGHNA, CDR2 YSLEER. The CDR3 has 16 residues. V was shortened by 1 base and J by 2 bases, with 15 bases between the two germline ends. CDR3 amino acids: CASSQAVQGWTYEQYF. The CDR3 coding sequence is TGCGCCAGCAGCCAAGCTGTCCAGGGATGGACCTACGAGCAGTACTTC.

To note about this clonotype: The junction departs from the called germline gene at one end, perhaps through a read error. The chain couples TRBV7-9 to TRBJ2-7, with D maybe TRBD1 (6 bases). Germline V gene sequence: CDR1 SEHNR, CDR2 FQNEAQ (reference sequence). The CDR3 has 17 residues. The CDR3: CASSLAPSGDLSYEQYF. CDR3 in DNA: TGCGCCAGCAGCTTGGCCCCGTCAGGGGATCTCTCCTACGAGCAGTACTTC.

There are many counts of this clonotype. The rearrangement uses TRBV7-2 and TRBJ2-7; 11 bases map to TRBD2. V lost 1 base and J lost 6; bases outside the gene matches: 5. This CDR3 spans 15 amino acids. CDR1 and CDR2 from the germline V gene are SGHTA and FQGNSA. CDR3 amino acids: CASSLVAGGPTEQYF. The CDR3 DNA reads TGTGCCAGCAGCTTAGTAGCGGGAGGGCCTACCGAGCAGTACTTC.

This clonotype has ten or more counts. This rearrangement joins TRBV11-2 to TRBJ1-1; D gene ambiguous. With 5 bases removed from V and 0 bases from J, the gap between germline ends came to 7 bases. This CDR3 region has 13 residues. Germline CDR1 is SGHAT and CDR2 is FQNNGV. In DNA form, the CDR3 reads TGTGCCAGCAGCCGACAAATGAACACTGAAGCTTTCTTT. Translation: CASSRQMNTEAFF.

The chain employs TRBV10-3 and TRBJ2-7; D not resolved. Trimming left V 2 bases short and J 3 bases short, with 11 bases between. The CDR3 runs 14 residues. CDR1 is ENHRY and CDR2 is SYGVKD in the germline V gene. Here the CDR3 DNA reads TGTGCCATCAGTGAGCTCGTCCCGGGCTACGAGCAGTACTTC. It translates to CAISELVPGYEQYF.

This clonotype appeared a few times. This sequence joins TRBV30 and TRBJ2-1; D ambiguous. V dropped 2 bases and J dropped 5 bases, with 7 bases sitting between them. The germline V gene has CDR1 GTSNPN and CDR2 SVGIG (reference sequence). The CDR3 totals 12 residues. DNA for the CDR3: TGTGCCTGGAGTCGTAGTCACAATGAGCAGTTCTTC. Its translation: CAWSRSHNEQFF.

This clonotype has a count of ten or more. The chain uses TRBV28 and TRBJ2-1; D is uncertain. Per the germline V gene, CDR1 is MDHEN and CDR2 is SYDVKM. With 7 bases removed from V and 4 bases from J, the gap between germline ends came to 11 bases. The CDR3 consists of 13 residues. The CDR3 is CASTLFGYNEQFF. For the CDR3, the DNA is TGTGCCAGCACCCTTTTCGGATACAATGAGCAGTTCTTC.

This clonotype was counted many times. This sequence joins TRBV2 and TRBJ1-5, with a weak D call TRBD1 (6 bases). Trimming removed 7 bases at V and 0 bases at J, with 7 bases between. Germline CDR1 reads SNHLY; CDR2 reads FYNNEI. The CDR3 loop spans 13 amino acids. The CDR3 sequence: CASKQGSNQPQHF. In DNA, the CDR3 is TGTGCCAGCAAACAGGGTAGCAATCAGCCCCAGCATTTT.

The chain is built from TRBV7-9 and TRBJ2-2; TRBD2 agrees at 7 bases. Germline V gene data show CDR1 as SEHNR and CDR2 as FQNEAQ (reference sequence). CDR3 size: 16 residues. V gave up 4 bases and J gave up 6 bases; unmatched junction bases: 11. CDR3 sequence: CASSSHSGTKSGELFF. Written as DNA, the CDR3 is TGTGCCAGCAGCTCCCATTCCGGGACTAAGTCCGGGGAGCTGTTTTTT.

The chain combines TRBV13 with TRBJ2-2; 10 positions match TRBD2. After removal of 4 bases from V and 7 bases from J, the junction contained 9 bases not matched to a gene. The CDR3 runs to 16 residues. The germline CDR1 and CDR2 sequences are PRHDT and FYEKMQ (reference sequence). For the CDR3, the DNA is TGTGCCAGCAGCTCCGAGCGGGAGGGCCGCATCGGGGAGCTGTTTTTT. It translates to CASSSEREGRIGELFF.